This passage covers 17 T cell receptor beta chains from one sample sequenced in a study of shared clonotypes between healthy human individuals. Only in-frame clones appear in the TCRdb table, and some are missing; sequencing was by immunoSEQ multiplex PCR. The table has some 2.1 million clones, just over 90% seen once; the top ten hold around 1.7%. CD8 cells regarded as naive lacked CD45RO, were positively chosen for CCR7, and omitted terminally differentiated effector memory CD45RA+ cells. The sample was naive CD8+ T cells from PBMCs. The receptors were sampled from a man aged 18 to 30 in good health. Some clones in this sample may be carry-over from other donors' samples.

V is TRBV9 and J is TRBJ2-2, with TRBD1 identical over 7 bases. This CDR3 contains 15 residues. Germline CDR1 is SGDLS and CDR2 is YYNGEE. The V gene end was trimmed by 4 bases and the J gene end by 6 bases; junction bases not matched to a gene: 9. The CDR3 nucleotides read TGTGCCAGCAGCAGTCCCGGGACAGCTCCCGGGGAGCTGTTTTTT. This gives the protein CASSSPGTAPGELFF.

The chain employs TRBV6-5 and TRBJ1-1; D gene uncertain. CDR1 is MNHEY and CDR2 is SVGAGI in the germline V gene. The CDR3 runs 14 residues. V was shortened by 0 bases and J by 6 bases, with 11 bases between the two germline ends. The CDR3 here is CASSYSTLEPEAFF. The CDR3 bases are TGTGCCAGCAGTTACTCAACTCTCGAACCTGAAGCTTTCTTT.

About this clone: Distinct nucleotide sequences in the sample also encode this CDR3. This chain joins TRBV6-5 and TRBJ2-7; possibly TRBD1 for D (6 bases). Germline-derived CDR1 and CDR2 are MNHEY and SVGAGI. The CDR3 contains 14 residues. V was clipped by 2 bases and J by 2 bases, with 10 bases between them. The CDR3 DNA sequence: TGTGCCAGCAGTTACGCAGGGGCCACCTACGAGCAGTACTTC. Translation: CASSYAGATYEQYF.

As concerns this clone: Other DNA variants within this sample encode the same CDR3. The CDR3 reads CASSVGGASGELFF. The CDR3 coding sequence is TGTGCCAGCAGCGTAGGGGGCGCTTCCGGGGAGCTGTTTTTT. This sequence joins TRBV9 and TRBJ2-2, with a tentative D call TRBD1 (5 bases). The CDR3 spans 14 residues. In germline, CDR1 is SGDLS, CDR2 YYNGEE. V was cut by 0 bases and J by 6 bases, with 9 bases left in between.

The rearrangement joins TRBV4-2 to TRBJ2-1, with D perhaps matching TRBD1 (5 bases). This CDR3 has 17 amino acids. The ends were cut back, 2 bases at V and 4 bases at J, with 18 bases in the middle. CDR1 and CDR2 (germline): LGHNA, YNFKEQ. The CDR3 loop reads CASSQPTRARGYNEQFF. CDR3 coding DNA: TGTGCCAGCAGCCAACCCACCCGAGCTAGGGGATACAATGAGCAGTTCTTC.

V is TRBV28 and J is TRBJ2-2; TRBD2 agrees at 7 bases. V shed 2 bases and J 9 bases; nucleotides not matched to a gene: 9. Germline V lookup: CDR1 MDHEN, CDR2 SYDVKM. CDR3 length: 15 residues. The CDR3 nucleotides are TGTGCCAGCAGTTTAGGCAGGCGGGAGCTTTGGGAGCTGTTTTTT. It codes for CASSLGRRELWELFF. The whole variable domain, filled in from reference TRBV28 and TRBJ2-2, reads DVKVTQSSRYLVKRTGEKVFLECVQDMDHENMFWYRQDPGLGLRLIYFSYDVKMKEKGDIPEGYSVSREKKERFSLILESASTNQTSMYLCASSLGRRELWELFFGEGSRLTVL.

The V gene is TRBV28, the J gene TRBJ2-2; TRBD1 matches 9 bases. The CDR3 length is 15 residues. Losses at the gene ends were 3 bases for V and 4 bases for J; bases not matched to a gene: 3. The germline CDR1 and CDR2 sequences are MDHEN and SYDVKM. The CDR3 loop is CASSLYRGPTGELFF. The CDR3 DNA is TGTGCCAGCAGTTTGTACAGGGGGCCCACCGGGGAGCTGTTTTTT.

The chain employs TRBV5-6 and TRBJ2-5; 8 bases line up with TRBD2. Germline V gene data show CDR1 as SGHDT and CDR2 as YYEEEE. This CDR3 has 13 amino acids. Trimming at V came to 4 bases and at J to 5 bases, leaving 4 bases not matched to a gene. The chain's CDR3 is CASSLSGMETQYF. The CDR3 bases are TGTGCCAGCAGCCTTAGCGGGATGGAGACCCAGTACTTC.

The V gene is TRBV9, the J gene TRBJ1-2, with a weak D call TRBD1 (5 bases). The V gene's germline CDR1 is SGDLS and CDR2 YYNGEE. V lost 4 bases and J 0 bases, leaving 10 bases between the germline ends. The CDR3 totals 14 residues. CDR3 sequence: CASSPGGANYGYTF. The CDR3 DNA reads as TGTGCCAGCAGCCCTGGGGGGGCTAACTATGGCTACACCTTC.

CDR3 residues: CASSLSLGNGYTF. Here the CDR3 DNA reads TGTGCCAGCAGCTTAAGCCTAGGGAATGGCTACACCTTC. This chain uses TRBV7-9 with TRBJ1-2; the D is unclear. Germline V gene sequence: CDR1 SEHNR, CDR2 FQNEAQ (reference sequence). Deletions cut 2 bases from V and 6 bases from J, with 10 bases between. The length of the CDR3 is 13 residues.

J is TRBJ1-2 and V is TRBV11-2, with D possibly TRBD1 on 5 matching bases. The germline CDR1 and CDR2 sequences are SGHAT and FQNNGV. Trimming shortened V by 7 bases and J by 8 bases, and 20 bases separated the two germline ends. The CDR3 loop spans 14 amino acids. This CDR3 is CASTRLGGAGGYTF. The CDR3 DNA follows: TGTGCCAGCACCCGTCTGGGAGGGGCTGGAGGCTACACCTTC.

J is TRBJ1-2 and V is TRBV4-3, with D possibly being TRBD1 (6 bases). V lost 3 bases and J lost 4, with 15 bases in between. This CDR3 spans 15 amino acids. Germline V lookup: CDR1 LGHNA, CDR2 YSLEER. The CDR3 region is CASSQGTTQPYGYTF. CDR3 DNA: TGCGCCAGCAGCCAGGGGACAACCCAACCCTATGGCTACACCTTC.

The genes are TRBV6-1 and TRBJ1-2, with 9 bases lining up with TRBD1. Germline V lookup: CDR1 MNHNS, CDR2 SASEGT. V trimming: 6 bases; J trimming: 4 bases; junction bases outside the gene matches: 6. CDR3 size: 14 residues. The CDR3 DNA reads as TGTGCCAGCAGGGGAATGGGACAGGGCTATGGCTACACCTTC. Its translation is CASRGMGQGYGYTF.

This clone is a singleton in its sample. The CDR3, as DNA: TGTGCCAGCAGCTTACGGGCTGGGGCTTTCTTT. It codes for CASSLRAGAFF. V is TRBV7-9 and J is TRBJ1-1; no clear D gene. V was pared by 2 bases and J by 11 bases, with 9 bases between. The CDR3 length is 11 residues. The germline V gene has CDR1 SEHNR and CDR2 FQNEAQ (reference sequence).

This chain joins TRBV9 and TRBJ2-1; D gene unclear. Germline loops: CDR1 SGDLS, CDR2 YYNGEE. V was shortened by 1 base and J by 7 bases, with 15 bases between the two germline ends. This CDR3 has 15 amino acids. The CDR3 here is CASSVSLGYGNEQFF. CDR3 bases: TGTGCCAGCAGCGTATCCCTAGGCTATGGGAATGAGCAGTTCTTC.

This clone occurred once. This chain's CDR3 is CASRDYRGENEKLFF. The CDR3 DNA is TGTGCCAGCAGGGATTACAGGGGGGAGAATGAAAAACTGTTTTTT. The rearrangement uses TRBV2 and TRBJ1-4; TRBD1 aligns across 8 bases. J was trimmed by 5 bases and V by 6 bases; bases with no gene match: 8. This CDR3 comprises 15 residues. CDR1 SNHLY and CDR2 FYNNEI come from the germline V gene.

V usage is TRBV27 and J usage is TRBJ2-7, with 9 bases identical to TRBD2. The junction had 2 bases not matched to a gene; V was cut back by 0 bases and J by 2 bases. The CDR3 has 15 residues. The germline V gene has CDR1 MNHEY and CDR2 SMNVEV (reference sequence). The DNA of the CDR3 is TGTGCCAGCAGTTTATCGGGACTAGCAGCCTACGAGCAGTACTTC. The encoded protein is CASSLSGLAAYEQYF.